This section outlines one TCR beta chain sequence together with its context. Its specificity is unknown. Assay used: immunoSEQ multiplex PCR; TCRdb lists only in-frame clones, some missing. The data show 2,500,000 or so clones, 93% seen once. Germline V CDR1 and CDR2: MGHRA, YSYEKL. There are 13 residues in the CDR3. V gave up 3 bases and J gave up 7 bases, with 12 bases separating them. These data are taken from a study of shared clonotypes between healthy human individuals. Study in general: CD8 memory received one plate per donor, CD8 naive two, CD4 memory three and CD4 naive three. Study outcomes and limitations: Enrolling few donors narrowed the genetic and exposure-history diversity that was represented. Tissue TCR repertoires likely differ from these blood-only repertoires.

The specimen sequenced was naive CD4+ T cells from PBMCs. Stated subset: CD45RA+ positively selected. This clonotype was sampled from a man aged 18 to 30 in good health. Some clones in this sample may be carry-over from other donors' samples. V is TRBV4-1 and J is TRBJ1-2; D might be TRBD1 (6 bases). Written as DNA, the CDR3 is TGCGCCAGCAGCCAGACGTGGGACACTGGCTACACCTTC. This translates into CASSQTWDTGYTF.